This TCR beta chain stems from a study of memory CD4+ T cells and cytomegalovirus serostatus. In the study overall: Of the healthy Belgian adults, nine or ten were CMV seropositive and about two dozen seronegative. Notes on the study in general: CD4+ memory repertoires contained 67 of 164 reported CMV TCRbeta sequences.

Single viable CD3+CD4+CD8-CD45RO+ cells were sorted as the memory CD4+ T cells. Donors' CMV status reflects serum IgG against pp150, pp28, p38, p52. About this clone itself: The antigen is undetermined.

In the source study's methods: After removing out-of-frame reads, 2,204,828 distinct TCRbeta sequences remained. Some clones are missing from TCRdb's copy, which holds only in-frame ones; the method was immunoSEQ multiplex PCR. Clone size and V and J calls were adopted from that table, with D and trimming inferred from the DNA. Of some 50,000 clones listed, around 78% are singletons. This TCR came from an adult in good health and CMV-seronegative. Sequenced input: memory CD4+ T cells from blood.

In nucleotides, the CDR3 is TGTGCCAGCAGCCCCGTTGGGGGCGCGAAGGGAAACACCATATATTTT. Residues: CASSPVGGAKGNTIYF. V usage is TRBV7-2 and J usage is TRBJ1-3, with D perhaps matching TRBD1 (6 bases). The CDR3 has 16 residues. Between the trimmed V and J ends, which lost 5 bases and 4 bases, there was a span of 18 bases. Germline CDR1 SGHTA, CDR2 FQGNSA.